This T cell receptor beta chain was found in a study of Graves' ophthalmopathy and Graves' hyperthyroidism. Background on the study: Peripheral blood sampling occurred at initial diagnosis, before any treatment. Study-wide findings and caveats: Detected in blood as well were most expanded thyroid clonotypes with frequency above 0.001.

In donors with ophthalmopathy, activity was moderate-to-severe, with CAS ≥3, NOSPECS ≥4 and duration under 3 months. The starting material, around 9.3 ml of fresh peripheral blood, provided the PBMCs. There are many counts of this clonotype. Its target is unknown. The CDR3 has 13 residues. Trimming removed 6 bases at V and 1 base at J, with 12 bases between. CDR1 and CDR2 (germline): GTSNPN, SVGIG (reference sequence). The study amplified TCR beta CDR3 regions using RNA transcripts. HTBI primers primed a first-round RT-PCR, and a second-round multiplex PCR followed. TCRdb called the multiplex PCR reads again in MiXCR, with one record for every CDR3 protein. The sample includes about 210,000 distinct CDR3 sequences, approximately 29% of them seen just once.

The TCR originated in a man aged 50 or older with Graves' ophthalmopathy. The rearrangement joins TRBV30 to TRBJ1-2; D is possibly TRBD1 (6 bases). Material for sequencing was peripheral blood. This CDR3 reads CACEGDFNYGYTF. In DNA, the CDR3 is TGTGCCTGTGAGGGGGACTTTAACTATGGCTACACCTTC.